A single sample is the source of the 3 T cell receptor beta chains below, sequenced in a study of T cell clones after liver transplantation. The assay was immunoSEQ multiplex PCR, and TCRdb's table has in-frame clones only and misses some. The profile shows 70,000 to 85,000 clones, 80% of them singletons. The specimen comprised CD4+ T cells from blood, sampled before liver transplant. Source of these receptors: a human donor who received a liver transplant.

The chain is built from TRBV15 and TRBJ2-3; 14 bases line up with TRBD2. The CDR3 loop spans 19 amino acids. Germline V gene lookup returns CDR1 LNHNV and CDR2 YYDKDF (reference sequence). V was pared by 2 bases and J by 0 bases, with 7 bases of the junction left unmatched. The CDR3 here is CATSRTTGTSGSSTDTQYF. In nucleotides, the CDR3 is TGTGCCACCAGCAGAACCACCGGGACTAGCGGGAGTAGCACAGATACGCAGTATTTT.

V is TRBV5-8 and J is TRBJ2-5, with unresolved D. The CDR3 spans 15 residues. V lost 6 bases to trimming and J lost 2 bases, with 17 bases between them. The germline V gene has CDR1 SGHTS and CDR2 YDEGEE. CDR3: CASTHDRGWQETQYF. The CDR3 DNA is TGTGCCAGCACCCATGACCGCGGTTGGCAAGAGACCCAGTACTTC.

V and J are TRBV10-3 and TRBJ1-3; D is undetermined. The germline V and J ends were trimmed by 1 base and 4 bases, with 2 bases remaining between them. Germline CDR1 is ENHRY and CDR2 is SYGVKD. The CDR3 covers 12 residues. Here the CDR3 reads CAISEWGNTIYF. CDR3 in DNA: TGTGCCATCAGTGAGTGGGGAAACACCATATATTTT.